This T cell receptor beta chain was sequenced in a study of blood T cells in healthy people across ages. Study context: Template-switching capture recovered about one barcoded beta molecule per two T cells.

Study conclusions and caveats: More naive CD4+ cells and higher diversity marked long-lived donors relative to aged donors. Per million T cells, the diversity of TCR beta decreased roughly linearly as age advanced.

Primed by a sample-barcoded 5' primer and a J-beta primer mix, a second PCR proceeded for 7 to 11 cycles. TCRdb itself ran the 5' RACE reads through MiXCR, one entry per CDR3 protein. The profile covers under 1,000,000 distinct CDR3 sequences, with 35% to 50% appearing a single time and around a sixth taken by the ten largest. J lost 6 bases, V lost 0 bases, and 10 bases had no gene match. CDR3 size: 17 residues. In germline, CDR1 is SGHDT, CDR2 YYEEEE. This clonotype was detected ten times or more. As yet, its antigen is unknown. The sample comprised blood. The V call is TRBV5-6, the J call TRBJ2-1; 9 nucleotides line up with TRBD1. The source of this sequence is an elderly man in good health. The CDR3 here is CASSLDTGGIPLNEQFF. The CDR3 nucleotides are TGTGCCAGCAGCTTGGATACAGGGGGCATACCCCTCAATGAGCAGTTCTTC.